This is a list of T cell receptor beta chains from one sample in a study of blood T cell repertoires in COVID-19. Measured with immunoSEQ multiplex PCR; TCRdb has only the in-frame clones, and not every one. The repertoire consists of over 120,000 clones, with around 81% occurring once and the leading ten covering over 8%. The sample comprised peripheral blood. These receptor sequences come from a human donor in a cohort sampled during active COVID-19. CDR3s include the opening cysteine and the closing phenylalanine or tryptophan. A D gene is named only where the DNA matches it firmly. Clone sizes are given selectively: once, few, many, or a class where the clone is expanded.

>TRBV5-1|NA|15|TRBJ2-3|NA
CASSLGSLSTDTQYF
TGCGCCAGCAGCTTGGGTAGTTTAAGCACAGATACGCAGTATTTT
>TRBV6-6|few|13|TRBJ2-2|NA
CASSYAGGGELFF
TGTGCCAGCAGTTACGCAGGAGGCGGGGAGCTGTTTTTT
>TRBV4-2|NA|18|TRBJ2-5|TRBD2
CASSTQRTSGRVQETQYF
TGTGCCAGCAGCACCCAGAGGACTAGCGGGAGGGTTCAAGAGACCCAGTACTTC
>TRBV27|NA|16|TRBJ2-7|TRBD1
CASSYLDRGGGYEQYF
TGTGCCAGCAGTTACCTGGACAGGGGGGGAGGGTACGAGCAGTACTTC
>TRBV19|NA|12|TRBJ1-2|TRBD1
CASRTGPYGYTF
TGTGCCAGTAGGACAGGGCCCTATGGCTACACCTTC
>TRBV28|NA|14|TRBJ2-7|NA
CASSLGRSTYEQYF
TGTGCCAGCAGTTTAGGGCGTTCTACCTACGAGCAGTACTTC
>TRBV6-5|NA|13|TRBJ2-1|TRBD2
CASSFPGTSEKFF
TGTGCCAGCAGTTTCCCCGGGACTAGCGAGAAGTTCTTC
>TRBV5-1|NA|13|TRBJ1-1|TRBD1
CASSSGQGAGAFF
TGCGCCAGCAGCTCTGGACAGGGGGCCGGAGCTTTCTTT
>TRBV7-3|NA|11|TRBJ2-7|NA
CASSSVREQYF
TGTGCCAGCAGCTCCGTGAGAGAGCAGTACTTC
>TRBV28|NA|15|TRBJ1-1|TRBD1
CASSPSVGQGTEAFF
TGTGCCAGCAGTCCGTCGGTGGGACAGGGCACTGAAGCTTTCTTT
>TRBV14|once|14|TRBJ2-1|TRBD2
CASSDLAGAPGQFF
TGTGCCAGCAGCGATCTAGCGGGAGCCCCGGGGCAGTTCTTC
>TRBV6-5|NA|14|TRBJ2-7|TRBD2
CASSSGLAGYEQYF
TGTGCCAGCAGTTCGGGACTAGCGGGTTACGAGCAGTACTTC
>TRBV6-5|NA|14|TRBJ2-5|TRBD1
CASSYDRGGETQYF
TGTGCCAGCAGTTACGACAGGGGTGGAGAGACCCAGTACTTC
>TRBV7-9|NA|14|TRBJ2-7|NA
CASSLEGGAYEQYF
TGTGCCAGCAGCTTAGAGGGGGGGGCGTACGAGCAGTACTTC